Presented here are 21 T cell receptor beta chains from one specimen sequenced in a study of blood T cell repertoires in COVID-19. Using immunoSEQ multiplex PCR, the repertoire was profiled, and TCRdb retains in-frame clones only, with some absent. The repertoire holds 250,000 to 350,000 clones, with approximately 88% as singletons. Source material: peripheral blood. The receptor set was obtained from a woman aged 30 to 39 who had recovered from COVID-19.

V and J are TRBV7-9 and TRBJ2-7, with TRBD2 matching over 10 bases. This CDR3 has 16 residues. V dropped 3 bases and J dropped 3; count of bases not matched to a gene: 8. Germline V gives CDR1 SEHNR, CDR2 FQNEAQ (reference sequence). The CDR3 protein is CASSLLAGAGHYEQYF. CDR3 nucleotides: TGTGCCAGCAGCTTGCTAGCGGGGGCTGGGCACTACGAGCAGTACTTC.

This clone was counted a single time. The chain uses TRBV2 and TRBJ1-3; 8 bases align to TRBD1. Losses at the gene ends were 6 bases for V and 1 base for J; bases not matched to a gene: 11. Germline V gene sequence: CDR1 SNHLY, CDR2 FYNNEI. The CDR3 contains 17 residues. As DNA, the CDR3 is TGTGCCAGCAGCCTCGGGACAGGTTGGGGTTCTGGAAACACCATATATTTT. Translation: CASSLGTGWGSGNTIYF.

This chain uses TRBV28 with TRBJ2-7; possible D gene TRBD2, 6 bases. The ends were cut back, 3 bases at V and 1 base at J, with 7 bases in the middle. The V gene's germline CDR1 is MDHEN and CDR2 SYDVKM. This CDR3 is built from 13 residues. CDR3 residues: CASSFGGSYEQYF. CDR3 sequence (DNA): TGTGCCAGCAGTTTCGGGGGTTCCTACGAGCAGTACTTC.

The chain has TRBV19 and TRBJ1-1; D not resolved. V dropped 3 bases and J dropped 1 base, with 9 bases sitting between them. Germline loops: CDR1 LNHDA, CDR2 SQIVND (reference sequence). The CDR3 contains 14 residues. DNA of the CDR3: TGTGCCAGTAGTATGGTGGGAGGGAACACTGAAGCTTTCTTT. Translating gives CASSMVGGNTEAFF.

The CDR3 region is CASSPSQDRAGDEQYF. DNA of the CDR3: TGTGCCAGCAGCCCCTCCCAAGACAGGGCAGGCGACGAGCAGTACTTC. V and J are TRBV7-2 and TRBJ2-7; 7 bases match TRBD1. The trim removed 5 bases at V and 5 bases at J, leaving 15 bases unmatched. The length of the CDR3 is 16 residues. Germline V lookup: CDR1 SGHTA, CDR2 FQGNSA.

The chain recombines TRBV11-1 with TRBJ1-2; D is unclear. This CDR3 has 16 amino acids. With 1 base removed from V and 0 bases from J, the gap between germline ends came to 12 bases. CDR1 is SGHAT, CDR2 FQDESV, per germline (reference sequence). The CDR3 region is CASSLGPTQPNYGYTF. The DNA for the CDR3 is TGTGCCAGCAGCTTAGGTCCGACACAGCCTAACTATGGCTACACCTTC. Based on the CDR3 plus reference TRBV11-1 and TRBJ1-2, the full variable domain is EAEVAQSPRYKITEKSQAVAFWCDPISGHATLYWYRQILGQGPELLVQFQDESVVDDSQLPKDRFSAERLKGVDSTLKIQPAELGDSAMYLCASSLGPTQPNYGYTFGSGTRLTVV.

The chain employs TRBV30 and TRBJ2-3, with TRBD2 identical over 8 bases. The germline gives CDR1 GTSNPN, CDR2 SVGIG (reference sequence). The V and J ends lost 0 bases and 6 bases, in that order; junction bases with no gene match: 5. There are 14 residues in the CDR3. CDR3 nucleotides: TGTGCCTGGAGTGTCGCGGGGGGCGGGGATACGCAGTATTTT. This gives the protein CAWSVAGGGDTQYF.

This chain uses TRBV18 with TRBJ2-1, with TRBD1 matching 8 bases. Germline lookup yields CDR1 KGHSH and CDR2 LQKENI. The CDR3 spans 15 residues. V shed 5 bases and J 3 bases; nucleotides not matched to a gene: 6. CDR3 bases: TGTGCCAGCTCAGAACAGGGGGTGGTCTACAATGAGCAGTTCTTC. This encodes CASSEQGVVYNEQFF.

The V and J genes are TRBV11-3 and TRBJ1-3, with D uncertain. With 1 base removed from V and 2 bases from J, the gap between germline ends came to 9 bases. The CDR3 length is 15 residues. Germline V gives CDR1 SGHNT, CDR2 YENEEA. The CDR3, as DNA: TGTGCCAGCAGCTTAGGAGGGATCACTGGAAACACCATATATTTT. This gives the protein CASSLGGITGNTIYF.

This clone appeared once. The gene calls are TRBV3-1 (or the pseudogene TRBV3-2) and TRBJ2-5; 9 nucleotides agree with TRBD2. The CDR3 loop spans 16 amino acids. Per the germline V gene, CDR1 is LGHDT and CDR2 is YNNKEL (reference sequence). V lost 0 bases, J lost 4 bases, and 6 bases stayed unmatched. CDR3 coding DNA: TGTGCCAGCAGCCAAGAAAGGGCGGGGGGGTTAGAGACCCAGTACTTC. Translated: CASSQERAGGLETQYF.

The chain has TRBV11-2 and TRBJ2-7, with D possibly TRBD1 on 6 matching bases. The germline gives CDR1 SGHAT, CDR2 FQNNGV. This CDR3 comprises 13 residues. V lost 7 bases and J 0 bases, leaving 10 bases between the germline ends. The CDR3 DNA reads as TGTGCCAGCAAGGGCAGGGGCTCCTACGAGCAGTACTTC. This sequence encodes CASKGRGSYEQYF.

The genes are TRBV29-1 and TRBJ2-5, with D uncertain. The V gene lost 7 bases and the J gene lost 7 bases, with 10 bases spanning the gap. This CDR3 is built from 10 residues. Germline V gives CDR1 SQVTM, CDR2 ANQGSEA. The CDR3, as DNA: TGCAGCGCTTTGACGGGGACCCAGTACTTC. Translating gives CSALTGTQYF.

The chain joins TRBV7-2 to TRBJ2-7; TRBD2 matches 13 bases. The CDR3 sequence is 15 residues long. Per the germline V gene, CDR1 is SGHTA and CDR2 is FQGNSA. The trim removed 5 bases at V and 3 bases at J, leaving 4 bases unmatched. DNA of the CDR3: TGTGCCAGCAGCCCGACTAGCGGGGGGTTCTACGAGCAGTACTTC. It codes for CASSPTSGGFYEQYF.

The chain recombines TRBV7-2 with TRBJ2-3; 16 positions match TRBD2. Germline V gene data show CDR1 as SGHTA and CDR2 as FQGNSA. The V segment lost 8 bases and the J segment 6 bases; nucleotides outside the gene matches: 11. CDR3 length: 17 residues. CDR3 bases: TGTGCCAGCGCTTCGGGACTAGCGGGGGGGGTTAAGGATACGCAGTATTTT. It is translated as CASASGLAGGVKDTQYF.

The chain recombines TRBV5-1 with TRBJ1-6, with 8 bases that match TRBD1. The ends lost 4 bases at V and 8 bases at J; junction bases unmatched: 5. The CDR3 runs 14 residues. Germline lookup yields CDR1 SGHRS and CDR2 YFSETQ. CDR3: CASSLGQAHSPLHF. For the CDR3, the DNA is TGCGCCAGCAGCCTGGGACAGGCCCATTCACCCCTCCACTTT.

This clone has more than one count but fewer than ten. The V gene is TRBV2, the J gene TRBJ1-6; 10 bases match TRBD1. V was clipped by 7 bases and J by 10 bases; unmatched bases: 4. Germline V CDR1 and CDR2: SNHLY, FYNNEI. This CDR3 contains 13 residues. CDR3 in DNA: TGTGCCAGCACTCGGGACAGGGGATCACCCCTCCACTTT. This codes for CASTRDRGSPLHF.

This clone was seen just once. V and J are TRBV5-5 and TRBJ1-3, with D unresolved. CDR1 SGHKS and CDR2 YYEKEE come from the germline V gene (reference sequence). The V and J ends lost 5 bases and 1 base respectively, with 10 bases between them. There are 14 residues in the CDR3. The CDR3 region has the DNA TGTGCCAGCAGTAATCCAGGATCTGGAAACACCATATATTTT. This codes for CASSNPGSGNTIYF. The full variable domain, with the rest looked up from reference TRBV5-5 and TRBJ1-3, is DAGVTQSPTHLIKTRGQQVTLRCSPISGHKSVSWYQQVLGQGPQFIFQYYEKEERGRGNFPDRFSARQFPNYSSELNVNALLLGDSALYLCASSNPGSGNTIYFGEGSWLTVV.

This clone was seen a single time. V and J are TRBV2 and TRBJ2-5; 10 nucleotides align to TRBD1. Germline V gene data show CDR1 as SNHLY and CDR2 as FYNNEI. This CDR3 is built from 15 residues. V shed 4 bases, J shed 5 bases, and the junction held 7 bases outside the gene matches. The CDR3 sequence: CASSGSGTGVETQYF. DNA for the CDR3: TGTGCCAGCAGTGGATCCGGGACAGGGGTGGAGACCCAGTACTTC.

This rearrangement joins TRBV6-2 or TRBV6-3 to TRBJ2-2; D gene ambiguous. The germline gives CDR1 MNHEY, CDR2 SVGEGT. V lost 6 bases and J lost 6, with 11 bases in between. The CDR3 is made up of 13 amino acids. For the CDR3, the DNA is TGTGCCAGCAGCTCCCAACCGGCCGGGGAGCTGTTTTTT. Its translation is CASSSQPAGELFF.

This chain links TRBV18 with TRBJ2-7; TRBD1 aligns across 9 bases. The J segment lost 5 bases and the V segment lost 5 bases, leaving 4 bases of the junction unmatched. The CDR3 is 13 residues long. CDR1 is KGHSH and CDR2 is LQKENI in the germline V gene. The CDR3 here is CASSEGQGDEQYF. CDR3 coding DNA: TGTGCCAGCTCAGAGGGACAGGGCGACGAGCAGTACTTC.

The gene calls are TRBV7-9 and TRBJ1-2, with D tentatively TRBD1 (5 bases). V was cut by 4 bases and J by 3 bases, with 6 bases left in between. The CDR3 has 12 residues. Germline loops: CDR1 SEHNR, CDR2 FQNEAQ (reference sequence). The CDR3 region is CASSSTDYGYTF. In nucleotides, the CDR3 is TGTGCCAGCAGCTCGACAGACTATGGCTACACCTTC.